This T cell receptor beta chain stems from a study of T cells after yellow fever vaccination. Overall study results and limits: A weaker secondary response peaked on day 5, the primary on day 15. Primary-vaccination clones mostly resurfaced post-booster (96% CD4, more than 85% CD8). Clonotypes shared by both compartments, CD4 and CD8, made up a small share.

5'RACE template switching produced TCR cDNA carrying a universal primer site and UMIs. TCRdb redid the calling of the 5' RACE reads with MiXCR, one entry per CDR3 protein. The sample contains approximately 330,000 distinct CDR3 sequences, approximately 12% of which appear only once. At least ten counts were recorded for this clonotype. Its antigen is undetermined. J gave up 5 bases and V 4 bases, and 7 bases lay outside the gene matches. Germline V gene sequence: CDR1 SGHRS, CDR2 YFSETQ. This CDR3 is 14 amino acids long. The sample in question was CD4+ T cells sorted from PBMCs, obtained 15 days after the yellow fever booster vaccination. This clonotype was sampled from a man aged 18 to 29 who received the YFV17D yellow fever vaccine. The chain combines TRBV5-1 with TRBJ1-1, with 8 bases aligning to TRBD1. CDR3 sequence reads: CASSLQGAWTEAFF. The CDR3 DNA is TGCGCCAGCAGCCTCCAGGGGGCTTGGACTGAAGCTTTCTTT.